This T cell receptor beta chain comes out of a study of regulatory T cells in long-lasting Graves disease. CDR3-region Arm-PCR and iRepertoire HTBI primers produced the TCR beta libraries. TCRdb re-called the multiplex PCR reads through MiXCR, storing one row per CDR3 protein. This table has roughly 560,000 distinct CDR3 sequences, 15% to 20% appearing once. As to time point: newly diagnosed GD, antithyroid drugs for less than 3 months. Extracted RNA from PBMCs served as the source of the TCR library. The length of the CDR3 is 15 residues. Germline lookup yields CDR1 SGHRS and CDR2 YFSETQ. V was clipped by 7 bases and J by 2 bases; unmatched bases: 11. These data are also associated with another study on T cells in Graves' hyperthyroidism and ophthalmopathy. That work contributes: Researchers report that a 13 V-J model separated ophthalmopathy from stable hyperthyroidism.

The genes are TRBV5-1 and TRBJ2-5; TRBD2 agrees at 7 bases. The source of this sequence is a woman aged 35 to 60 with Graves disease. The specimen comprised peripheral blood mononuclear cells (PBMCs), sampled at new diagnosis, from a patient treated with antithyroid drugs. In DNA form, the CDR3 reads TGCGCCAGCGGCCGCAGCGGGGCGACTCAAGAGACCCAGTACTTC. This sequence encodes CASGRSGATQETQYF.